These 30 T cell receptor beta chains originate from one sample sequenced in a study of cytotoxic CD8 clonotypes in ibrutinib-treated CLL (dated by TCRdb to the early 2020s). Library prep was done by the immunoSEQ multiplex PCR assay. TCRdb mirrors the immuneACCESS table, restricted to in-frame sequences. Some clones are absent from its copies; in checked studies, under half trace to an unresolved V gene, and the reason for the others is unknown. For this sample there are approximately 50,000 clones; roughly 71% appear just once. The ten largest clones add up to roughly two fifths of the sample. The time point label of this sample denotes: about a year on ibrutinib. The sequencing here drew on PBMCs, taken after 12 months of ibrutinib treatment. The receptors here all came from a human donor with chronic lymphocytic leukemia.

J is TRBJ2-1 and V is TRBV28, with D unclear. Trimming took off 6 bases at V and 6 bases at J, with 12 bases between the two ends. Germline V gives CDR1 MDHEN, CDR2 SYDVKM. The CDR3 spans 13 residues. The CDR3, as DNA: TGTGCCAGCAGAAAACCCATTCTCAATGAGCAGTTCTTC. Amino acid sequence: CASRKPILNEQFF.

The chain links TRBV30 to TRBJ1-5, with D maybe TRBD1 (5 bases). Trimming removed 2 bases from V and 0 bases from J, with 20 bases in between. Germline CDR1 is GTSNPN and CDR2 is SVGIG (reference sequence). This CDR3 is 18 amino acids long. CDR3 DNA: TGTGCCTGGAGTACGAAATACGCCCGGGACCCTAGCAATCAGCCCCAGCATTTT. Residues: CAWSTKYARDPSNQPQHF.

The chain carries TRBV30 and TRBJ2-7; a possible D gene is TRBD1 (5 bases). The CDR3 has 13 amino acids. The V and J ends lost 1 base and 3 bases respectively, with 10 bases between them. CDR1 is GTSNPN, CDR2 SVGIG, per germline (reference sequence). CDR3 DNA: TGTGCCTGGAGTGGGGGCCCCGGCTACGAGCAGTACTTC. This codes for CAWSGGPGYEQYF.

The chain combines TRBV14 with TRBJ2-1; D possibly corresponds to TRBD1 (5 bases). Germline CDR1 and CDR2: SGHDN and FVKESK. With 2 bases removed from V and 9 bases from J, the gap between germline ends came to 17 bases. CDR3 size: 15 residues. CDR3 residues: CASSQRNRLSSEQFF. The CDR3 DNA reads TGTGCCAGCAGCCAACGTAACAGGCTAAGTAGTGAGCAGTTCTTC.

This clone was recorded once. CDR3 in amino acids: CASTSSAVGWVYEQYF. The CDR3 nucleotides read TGTGCCAGCACCTCATCGGCCGTAGGGTGGGTCTACGAGCAGTACTTC. The gene calls are TRBV28 and TRBJ2-7; unclear D gene. The CDR3 loop spans 16 amino acids. Trimming removed 7 bases from V and 3 bases from J, with 22 bases in between. Looked up from germline, CDR1 is MDHEN and CDR2 is SYDVKM.

The rearrangement links TRBV7-3 to TRBJ2-2; 9 bases line up with TRBD1. This CDR3 is 18 amino acids long. The V and J ends lost 5 bases and 3 bases, in that order; junction bases with no gene match: 13. Germline lookup yields CDR1 SGHTA and CDR2 FQGTGA. The CDR3 loop reads CASSNRGPRGTYTGELFF. For the CDR3, the DNA is TGTGCCAGCAGCAACAGGGGGCCGCGCGGGACTTACACCGGGGAGCTGTTTTTT.

There are a few counts of this clone. The chain joins TRBV28 to TRBJ2-7; D is ambiguous. The V gene lost 2 bases and the J gene lost 7 bases, with 9 bases spanning the gap. This CDR3 comprises 12 residues. Germline-derived CDR1 and CDR2 are MDHEN and SYDVKM. CDR3 region: CASSLGAREQYF. Written as DNA, the CDR3 is TGTGCCAGCAGTTTAGGTGCTCGGGAGCAGTACTTC.

This rearrangement joins TRBV9 to TRBJ2-1, with 9 bases matching TRBD2. The CDR3 is 14 residues long. Germline values: CDR1 SGDLS, CDR2 YYNGEE. The V segment lost 6 bases and the J segment 0 bases; nucleotides outside the gene matches: 1. CDR3 sequence: CASNSGSSYNEQFF. CDR3 sequence (DNA): TGTGCCAGCAATAGCGGGAGCTCCTACAATGAGCAGTTCTTC.

The rearrangement joins TRBV6-6 to TRBJ1-1; TRBD1 is a possible D gene (5 bases). The germline V and J ends were trimmed by 8 bases and 2 bases, with 15 bases remaining between them. The CDR3 contains 14 residues. Germline assignment: CDR1 MNHNY and CDR2 SVGAGI (reference sequence). The CDR3 nucleotides read TGTGCCAGCTCACCCCATGACAGTAACACTGAAGCTTTCTTT. As protein: CASSPHDSNTEAFF.

The chain joins TRBV18 to TRBJ2-7, with no clear D. Trimming took off 2 bases at V and 0 bases at J, with 8 bases between the two ends. This CDR3 has 14 amino acids. In germline, CDR1 is KGHSH, CDR2 LQKENI. CDR3 sequence (DNA): TGTGCCAGCTCACCAGGTATGAACTCCTACGAGCAGTACTTC. It yields the protein CASSPGMNSYEQYF.

The chain couples TRBV6-6 to TRBJ2-7; 7 bases line up with TRBD1. The CDR3 is 15 residues long. V was clipped by 4 bases and J by 3 bases; unmatched bases: 9. CDR1 and CDR2 from the germline V gene are MNHNY and SVGAGI (reference sequence). CDR3 amino acids: CASSSLTGTLYEQYF. For the CDR3, the DNA is TGTGCCAGCAGTTCCCTGACAGGGACCCTCTACGAGCAGTACTTC.

The chain has TRBV28 and TRBJ2-7; D gene ambiguous. The length of the CDR3 is 11 residues. CDR1 is MDHEN, CDR2 SYDVKM, per germline. V was pared by 6 bases and J by 6 bases, with 9 bases between. This CDR3 is CASSHDGEQYF. For the CDR3, the DNA is TGTGCCAGCAGCCATGATGGCGAGCAGTACTTC.

The chain recombines TRBV2 with TRBJ2-1; tentative D call: TRBD1 (5 bases). Germline CDR1 is SNHLY and CDR2 is FYNNEI. Trimming removed 4 bases at V and 5 bases at J, with 9 bases between. This CDR3 is 13 amino acids long. This CDR3 is CASSGRGNNEQFF. The DNA of the CDR3 is TGTGCCAGCAGTGGTAGGGGTAACAATGAGCAGTTCTTC.

The chain has TRBV15 and TRBJ1-4; no firm D call. Germline CDR1 LNHNV, CDR2 YYDKDF (reference sequence). Trimming left V 1 base short and J 6 bases short, with 12 bases between. This CDR3 comprises 15 residues. This CDR3 reads CATSRALGPYEKLFF. In nucleotides, the CDR3 is TGTGCCACCAGCAGAGCTCTTGGGCCTTATGAAAAACTGTTTTTT. The complete variable domain, with remaining parts taken from reference TRBV15 and TRBJ1-4, reads DAMVIQNPRYQVTQFGKPVTLSCSQTLNHNVMYWYQQKSSQAPKLLFHYYDKDFNNEADTPDNFQSRRPNTSFCFLDIRSPGLGDTAMYLCATSRALGPYEKLFFGSGTQLSVL.

The V gene is TRBV4-2, the J gene TRBJ1-2; no clear D gene. Germline V gives CDR1 LGHNA, CDR2 YNFKEQ. V shed 2 bases and J shed 4 bases, with 20 bases lying between them. This CDR3 region has 17 residues. As DNA, the CDR3 is TGTGCCAGCAGCCAATCAAGCGGTGGAGGTTCCCGCTATGGCTACACCTTC. Its protein is CASSQSSGGGSRYGYTF.

This clone was observed once. The chain carries TRBV4-3 and TRBJ2-1; 7 positions match TRBD1. The CDR3 runs 15 residues. CDR1 LGHNA and CDR2 YSLEER come from the germline V gene. V trimming: 2 bases; J trimming: 8 bases; junction bases outside the gene matches: 9. The CDR3 region has the DNA TGCGCCAGCAGCCAAACCTACAGGGGTGGCGATGAGCAGTTCTTC. Translating gives CASSQTYRGGDEQFF.

This clone has just a few counts. This chain joins TRBV19 and TRBJ2-2, with 9 nucleotides matching TRBD2. Germline V gene lookup returns CDR1 LNHDA and CDR2 SQIVND (reference sequence). J gave up 1 base and V 7 bases, and 4 bases lay outside the gene matches. The CDR3 consists of 15 residues. CDR3 in DNA: TGTGCCAGTACCCGAGCGGGAGGGAACACCGGGGAGCTGTTTTTT. It yields the protein CASTRAGGNTGELFF.

J is TRBJ2-1 and V is TRBV5-1; 16 nucleotides line up with TRBD2. The length of the CDR3 is 17 residues. CDR1 and CDR2 from the germline V gene are SGHRS and YFSETQ. V was pared by 4 bases and J by 10 bases, with 11 bases of the junction left unmatched. DNA for the CDR3: TGCGCCAGCAGCACGGGACTAGCGGGAGGGCTCAGGGAAGAGCAGTTCTTC. Translation gives CASSTGLAGGLREEQFF.

This chain uses TRBV5-1 with TRBJ2-1; 7 nucleotides line up with TRBD2. V trimming: 2 bases; J trimming: 9 bases; junction bases outside the gene matches: 8. This CDR3 comprises 14 residues. Looked up from germline, CDR1 is SGHRS and CDR2 is YFSETQ. The CDR3 sequence: CASSLSASSGEQFF. In DNA form, the CDR3 reads TGCGCCAGCAGCTTAAGTGCGTCTAGCGGTGAGCAGTTCTTC.

The gene calls are TRBV5-6 and TRBJ2-5, with 9 bases lining up with TRBD1. V lost 4 bases and J lost 5; bases outside the gene matches: 12. Germline V gene lookup returns CDR1 SGHDT and CDR2 YYEEEE. CDR3 length: 16 amino acids. CDR3 region: CASSPRDRVLAETQYF. CDR3 DNA: TGTGCCAGCAGCCCGAGGGACAGGGTGTTGGCGGAGACCCAGTACTTC.

This chain connects TRBV25-1 to TRBJ2-7; tentatively, D is TRBD2 (6 bases). Trimming removed 1 base at V and 0 bases at J, with 7 bases between. In germline, CDR1 is MGHDK, CDR2 SYGVNS. This CDR3 comprises 14 residues. Here the CDR3 reads CASSEWRDSYEQYF. The CDR3 DNA sequence: TGTGCCAGCAGTGAATGGAGGGACTCCTACGAGCAGTACTTC.

V is TRBV6-5 and J is TRBJ2-7; D possibly corresponds to TRBD1 (5 bases). This CDR3 spans 15 amino acids. V shed 2 bases and J shed 1 base, with 12 bases lying between them. From germline, CDR1 is MNHEY and CDR2 SVGAGI. As DNA, the CDR3 is TGTGCCAGCAGTTACGGGGCGGATCGGTCCTACGAGCAGTACTTC. As protein: CASSYGADRSYEQYF.

The rearrangement links TRBV25-1 to TRBJ2-1; D may match TRBD1 or TRBD2 (5 bases each). The CDR3 is 13 residues long. Between the trimmed V and J ends, which lost 4 bases and 13 bases, there was a span of 17 bases. CDR1 is MGHDK and CDR2 is SYGVNS in the germline V gene. CDR3 nucleotides: TGTGCCAGCAGTGCTAACTTTGGGGACGCCCAGTTCTTC. It translates to CASSANFGDAQFF.

V and J are TRBV4-1 and TRBJ2-3; 10 bases align to TRBD2. With V trimmed by 4 bases and J by 0 bases, 4 bases remained unmatched. The CDR3 length is 16 residues. CDR1 is MGHRA and CDR2 is YSYEKL in the germline V gene. This CDR3 is CASSLLAGASTDTQYF. CDR3 DNA sequence: TGCGCCAGCAGCCTCCTAGCGGGGGCTAGCACAGATACGCAGTATTTT.

The CDR3 nucleotides are TGTGCCAGCACTTCCGGGACAGGGGATATAGCCAAAAACATTCAGTACTTC. Protein: CASTSGTGDIAKNIQYF. The V gene is TRBV19, the J gene TRBJ2-4; 10 bases agree with TRBD1. CDR1 and CDR2 from the germline V gene are LNHDA and SQIVND (reference sequence). CDR3 length: 17 residues. V gave up 9 bases and J gave up 0 bases; unmatched junction bases: 11.

The J gene is TRBJ1-5, the V gene TRBV30; TRBD1 might be the D (5 bases). Germline assignment: CDR1 GTSNPN and CDR2 SVGIG (reference sequence). CDR3 length: 13 amino acids. V was trimmed by 3 bases and J by 6 bases, leaving 12 bases between them. The CDR3 coding sequence is TGTGCCTGGAGCAGGGAAATGGGTCAGCCCCAGCATTTT. Translation gives CAWSREMGQPQHF. The full variable domain, its missing parts supplied by reference TRBV30 and TRBJ1-5, is SQTIHQWPATLVQPVGSPLSLECTVEGTSNPNLYWYRQAAGRGLQLLFYSVGIGQISSEVPQNLSASRPQDRQFILSSKKLLLSDSGFYLCAWSREMGQPQHFGDGTRLSIL.

The gene calls are TRBV30 and TRBJ2-2; 9 bases are shared with TRBD2. With 8 bases clipped from V and 1 base from J, the junction kept 5 bases outside the gene matches. CDR1 and CDR2 from the germline V gene are GTSNPN and SVGIG (reference sequence). CDR3 length: 14 amino acids. In DNA form, the CDR3 reads TGTGCCCGGAAGCGGGAGGTGAACACCGGGGAGCTGTTTTTT. This encodes CARKREVNTGELFF.

J is TRBJ2-5 and V is TRBV7-2; 10 bases map to TRBD2. This CDR3 is built from 20 residues. The junction had 18 bases not matched to a gene; V was cut back by 0 bases and J by 5 bases. Germline V gene data show CDR1 as SGHTA and CDR2 as FQGNSA. CDR3 protein: CASSLALLITGAGGPETQYF. CDR3 coding DNA: TGTGCCAGCAGCTTAGCTCTTCTTATAACTGGAGCGGGAGGGCCGGAGACCCAGTACTTC.

V is TRBV15 and J is TRBJ1-1; D not resolved. CDR1 LNHNV and CDR2 YYDKDF come from the germline V gene (reference sequence). The CDR3 is 16 amino acids. V was trimmed by 1 base and J by 5 bases, leaving 17 bases between them. CDR3: CATSRGGVVTGTEAFF. Here the CDR3 DNA reads TGTGCCACCAGCAGAGGTGGGGTGGTTACGGGAACTGAAGCTTTCTTT.

This chain connects TRBV19 to TRBJ2-5; D is unresolved. Trimming removed 2 bases at V and 5 bases at J, with 12 bases between. This CDR3 has 14 amino acids. Germline values: CDR1 LNHDA, CDR2 SQIVND (reference sequence). CDR3 in amino acids: CASSISGPLETQYF. DNA of the CDR3: TGTGCCAGTAGTATATCCGGGCCTCTTGAGACCCAGTACTTC.